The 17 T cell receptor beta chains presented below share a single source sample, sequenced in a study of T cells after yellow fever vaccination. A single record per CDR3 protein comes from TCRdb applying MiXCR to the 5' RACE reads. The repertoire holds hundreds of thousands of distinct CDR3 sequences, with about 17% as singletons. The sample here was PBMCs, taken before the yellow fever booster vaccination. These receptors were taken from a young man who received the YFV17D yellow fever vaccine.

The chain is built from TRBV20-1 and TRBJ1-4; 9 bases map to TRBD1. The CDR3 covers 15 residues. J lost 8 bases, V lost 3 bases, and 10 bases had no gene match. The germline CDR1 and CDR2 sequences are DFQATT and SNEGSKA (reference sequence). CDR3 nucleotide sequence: TGCAGTGCTAGTGACCCCGGGACAGGGAAAGAAAAACTGTTTTTT. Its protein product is CSASDPGTGKEKLFF.

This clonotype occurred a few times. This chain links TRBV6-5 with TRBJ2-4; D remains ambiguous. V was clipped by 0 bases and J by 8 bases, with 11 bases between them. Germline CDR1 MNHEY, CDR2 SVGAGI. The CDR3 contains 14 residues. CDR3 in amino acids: CASSYSSHGDIQYF. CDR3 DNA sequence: TGTGCCAGCAGTTACTCGTCACATGGGGACATTCAGTACTTC.

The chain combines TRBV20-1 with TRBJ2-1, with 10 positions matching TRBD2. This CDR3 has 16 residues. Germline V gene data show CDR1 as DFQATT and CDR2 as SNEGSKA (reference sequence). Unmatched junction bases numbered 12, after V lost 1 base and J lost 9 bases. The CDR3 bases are TGCAGTGCTAGAGTTTCCAGCGGGGGGGCCATCGGTGAGCAGTTCTTC. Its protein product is CSARVSSGGAIGEQFF.

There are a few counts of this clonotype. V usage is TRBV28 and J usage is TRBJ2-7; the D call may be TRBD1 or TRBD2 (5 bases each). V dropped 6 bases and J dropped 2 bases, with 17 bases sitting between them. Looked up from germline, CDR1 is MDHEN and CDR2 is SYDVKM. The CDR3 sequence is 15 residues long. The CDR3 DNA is TGTGCCAGCAGCCCGACTGACAGAGGGGCCTACGAGCAGTACGTC. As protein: CASSPTDRGAYEQYV.

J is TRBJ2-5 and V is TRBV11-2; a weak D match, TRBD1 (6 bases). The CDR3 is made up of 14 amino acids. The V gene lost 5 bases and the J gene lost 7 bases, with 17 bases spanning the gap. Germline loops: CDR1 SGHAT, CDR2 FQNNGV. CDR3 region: CASSPSGEYGTQYF. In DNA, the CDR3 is TGTGCCAGCAGCCCCTCAGGGGAATACGGGACCCAGTACTTC.

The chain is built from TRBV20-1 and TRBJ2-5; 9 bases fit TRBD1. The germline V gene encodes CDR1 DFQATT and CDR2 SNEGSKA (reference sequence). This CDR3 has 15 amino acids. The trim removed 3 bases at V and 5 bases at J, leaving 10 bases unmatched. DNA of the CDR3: TGCAGTGCTAGTGGGACAGGGACGTCCGGGGAGACCCAGTACTTC. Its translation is CSASGTGTSGETQYF.

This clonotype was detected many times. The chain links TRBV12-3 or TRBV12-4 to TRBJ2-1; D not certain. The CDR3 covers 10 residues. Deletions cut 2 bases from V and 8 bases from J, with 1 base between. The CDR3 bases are TGTGCCAGCAGTTTATATGAGCAGTTCTTC. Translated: CASSLYEQFF.

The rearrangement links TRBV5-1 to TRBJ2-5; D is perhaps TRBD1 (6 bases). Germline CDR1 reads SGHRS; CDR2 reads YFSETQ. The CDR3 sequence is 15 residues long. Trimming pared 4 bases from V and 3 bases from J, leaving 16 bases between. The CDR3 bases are TGCGCCAGCAGCCCTTCACGACAGGCCAAAGAGACCCAGTACTTC. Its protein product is CASSPSRQAKETQYF.

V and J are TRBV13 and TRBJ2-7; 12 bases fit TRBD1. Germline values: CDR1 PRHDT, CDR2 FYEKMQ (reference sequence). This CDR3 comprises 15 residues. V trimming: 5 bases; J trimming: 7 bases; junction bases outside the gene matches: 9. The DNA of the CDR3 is TGTGCCAGCAGCACCCAGGGACAGGGGGCAGGTGAGCAGTACTTC. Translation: CASSTQGQGAGEQYF.

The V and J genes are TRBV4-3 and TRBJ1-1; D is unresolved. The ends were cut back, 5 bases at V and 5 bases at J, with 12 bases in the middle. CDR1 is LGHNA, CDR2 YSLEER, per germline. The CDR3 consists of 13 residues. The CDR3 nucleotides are TGCGCCAGCAGCTCCGAGGGAAGGACTGAAGCTTTCTTT. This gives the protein CASSSEGRTEAFF.

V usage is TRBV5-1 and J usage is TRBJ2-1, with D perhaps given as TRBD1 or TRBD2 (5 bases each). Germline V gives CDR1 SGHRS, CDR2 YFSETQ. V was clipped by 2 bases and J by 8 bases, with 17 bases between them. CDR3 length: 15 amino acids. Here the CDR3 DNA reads TGCGCCAGCAGCTTCCGAGGGGCCACTATGGATGAGCAGTTCTTC. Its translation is CASSFRGATMDEQFF.

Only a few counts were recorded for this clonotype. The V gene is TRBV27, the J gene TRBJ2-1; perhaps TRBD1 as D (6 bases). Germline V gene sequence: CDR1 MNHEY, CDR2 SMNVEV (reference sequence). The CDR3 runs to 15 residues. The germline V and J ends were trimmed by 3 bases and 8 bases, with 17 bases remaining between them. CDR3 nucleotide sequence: TGTGCCAGCAGTTTGTATCTAGGGGGTGTAGATGAGCAGTTCTTC. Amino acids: CASSLYLGGVDEQFF.

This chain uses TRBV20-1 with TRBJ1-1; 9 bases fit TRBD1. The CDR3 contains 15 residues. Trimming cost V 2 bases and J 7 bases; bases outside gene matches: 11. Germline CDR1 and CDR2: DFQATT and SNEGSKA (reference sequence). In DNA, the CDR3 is TGCAGTGCTAGATCCCTTATCGACAGGGGGAATGAAGCTTTCTTT. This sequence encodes CSARSLIDRGNEAFF.

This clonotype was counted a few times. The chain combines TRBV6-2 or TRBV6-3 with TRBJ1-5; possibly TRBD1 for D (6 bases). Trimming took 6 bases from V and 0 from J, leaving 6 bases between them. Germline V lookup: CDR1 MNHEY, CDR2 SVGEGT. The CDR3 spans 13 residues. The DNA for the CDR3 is TGTGCCAGCAGGACAGGTAGCAATCAGCCCCAGCATTTT. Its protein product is CASRTGSNQPQHF.

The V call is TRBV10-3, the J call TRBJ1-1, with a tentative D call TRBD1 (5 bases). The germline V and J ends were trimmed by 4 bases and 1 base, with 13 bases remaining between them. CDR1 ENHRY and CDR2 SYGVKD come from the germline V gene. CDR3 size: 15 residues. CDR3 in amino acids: CAISGSGTPNTEAFF. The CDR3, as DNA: TGTGCCATCAGTGGTTCCGGGACGCCGAACACTGAAGCTTTCTTT.

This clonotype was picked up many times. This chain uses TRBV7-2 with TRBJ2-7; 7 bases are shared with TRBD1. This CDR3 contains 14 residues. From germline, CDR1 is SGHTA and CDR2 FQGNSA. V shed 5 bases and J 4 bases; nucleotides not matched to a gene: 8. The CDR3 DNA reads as TGTGCCAGCAGCCGCACGCGGACAGGTTACGAGCAGTACTTC. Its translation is CASSRTRTGYEQYF.

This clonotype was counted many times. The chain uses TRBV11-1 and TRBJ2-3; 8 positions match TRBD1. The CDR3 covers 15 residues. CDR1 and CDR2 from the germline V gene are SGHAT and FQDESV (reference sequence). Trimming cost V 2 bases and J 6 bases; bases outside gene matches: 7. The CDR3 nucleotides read TGTGCCAGCAGCTTACCCAGGGGGCTTGGGGATACGCAGTATTTT. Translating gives CASSLPRGLGDTQYF.